Below are 6 T cell receptor beta chains sequenced from a single sample in a study of blood T cell repertoires in COVID-19. Sequencing was performed with immunoSEQ multiplex PCR; in TCRdb, only in-frame clones are kept and a portion is missing. The data contain 230,000 or so clones, approximately 80% of them singletons. Sequenced input: peripheral blood. These receptors came from a woman of 80 years or more with COVID-19, enrolled during active disease.

This chain links TRBV29-1 with TRBJ2-3; 8 bases match TRBD1. Germline CDR1 and CDR2: SQVTM and ANQGSEA. J gave up 1 base and V 6 bases, and 3 bases lay outside the gene matches. CDR3 length equals 13 residues. CDR3 DNA: TGCAGCGTCGAGACAGGGGGCACAGATACGCAGTATTTT. Translation gives CSVETGGTDTQYF.

This clone was seen only a few times. The genes are TRBV28 and TRBJ1-5; D gene unclear. CDR3 length: 15 residues. Trimming stripped 8 bases from V and 2 bases from J, with 16 bases between. From germline, CDR1 is MDHEN and CDR2 SYDVKM. CDR3 DNA sequence: TGTGCCAGCTGTGGGGAGGGAGGTGGCAATCAGCCCCAGCATTTT. This codes for CASCGEGGGNQPQHF.

V gene TRBV10-1 combines with J gene TRBJ1-3; no clear D. This CDR3 has 15 amino acids. V lost 9 bases to trimming and J lost 1 base, with 16 bases between them. Germline V gives CDR1 WNHNN, CDR2 SYGVQD (reference sequence). CDR3 region: CARPEAPGSGNTIYF. DNA for the CDR3: TGCGCCAGACCCGAGGCACCGGGGTCTGGAAACACCATATATTTT.

V and J are TRBV7-9 and TRBJ1-5, with D possibly matching TRBD1 (5 bases). In germline, CDR1 is SEHNR, CDR2 FQNEAQ (reference sequence). The CDR3 sequence is 16 residues long. The V end lost 0 bases, the J end lost 2 bases, and 11 bases lay between the germline ends. CDR3 coding DNA: TGTGCCAGCAGCTTAGCGCAGGGTGGGGGCAATCAGCCCCAGCATTTT. It yields the protein CASSLAQGGGNQPQHF. Based on the CDR3 plus reference TRBV7-9 and TRBJ1-5, the full variable domain is DTGVSQNPRHKITKRGQNVTFRCDPISEHNRLYWYRQTLGQGPEFLTYFQNEAQLEKSRLLSDRFSAERPKGSFSTLEIQRTEQGDSAMYLCASSLAQGGGNQPQHFGDGTRLSIL.

The chain combines TRBV11-2 with TRBJ2-7; 9 bases fit TRBD2. In germline, CDR1 is SGHAT, CDR2 FQNNGV. J was trimmed by 6 bases and V by 2 bases; bases with no gene match: 11. The CDR3 contains 16 residues. The CDR3 DNA is TGTGCCAGCAGCTTAACCGGGACTAGCTTAGCCAGCGAGCAGTACTTC. Protein product: CASSLTGTSLASEQYF.

This rearrangement joins TRBV24-1 to TRBJ1-1; no definite D call. This CDR3 has 15 residues. Trimming stripped 1 base from V and 6 bases from J, with 14 bases between. CDR1 is KGHDR and CDR2 is SFDVKD in the germline V gene. CDR3: CATSDFPGARSEAFF. The CDR3 DNA reads TGTGCCACCAGTGATTTCCCGGGTGCAAGGTCTGAAGCTTTCTTT.